Below are 28 T cell receptor beta chains sequenced from a single sample in a study of CD8 T cells in ankylosing spondylitis. TCRdb redid the calling of the 5' RACE reads with MiXCR, one entry per CDR3 protein. Of under 400,000 distinct CDR3 sequences detected, around a tenth appear once; the ten largest clones hold about 10%. Sequencing was carried out using blood, either unsorted or a sorted T cell fraction (not recorded which). The receptors were gathered from a female donor with ankylosing spondylitis or in good health (not recorded which).

This clonotype was seen ten or more times. V gene TRBV4-3 combines with J gene TRBJ2-7; perhaps TRBD1 as D (6 bases). Germline-derived CDR1 and CDR2 are LGHNA and YSLEER. CDR3 size: 15 residues. The ends were cut back, 1 base at V and 7 bases at J, with 17 bases in the middle. CDR3 residues: CASSQVKGVAIEQYF. The CDR3 DNA is TGCGCCAGCAGCCAAGTGAAGGGGGTAGCAATTGAGCAGTACTTC.

This clonotype was found a few times. This chain joins TRBV12-3 or TRBV12-4 and TRBJ1-2; 8 bases are shared with TRBD1. J lost 0 bases, V lost 3 bases, and 3 bases had no gene match. This CDR3 has 15 amino acids. The CDR3 bases are TGTGCCAGCAGTTTGCAGGGGGCCACTAACTATGGCTACACCTTC. It encodes CASSLQGATNYGYTF.

This clonotype was observed many times. The rearrangement links TRBV5-1 to TRBJ2-2; the D call may be TRBD1 or TRBD2 (5 bases each). The V gene's germline CDR1 is SGHRS and CDR2 YFSETQ. Trimming took off 7 bases at V and 0 bases at J, with 13 bases between the two ends. The CDR3 is 15 amino acids. In DNA form, the CDR3 reads TGCGCCAGCTGGGACCCTACTTCGAACACCGGGGAGCTGTTTTTT. It specifies CASWDPTSNTGELFF.

In this sample, this clonotype turned up many times. The chain combines TRBV12-3 or TRBV12-4 with TRBJ2-2; D is uncertain. Trimming removed 4 bases from V and 6 bases from J, with 9 bases in between. This CDR3 comprises 13 residues. CDR3 loop: CASSSTSSGELFF. DNA for the CDR3: TGTGCCAGCAGTTCCACATCCTCCGGGGAGCTGTTTTTT.

This clonotype was observed a handful of times. The chain employs TRBV18 and TRBJ1-1, with 10 bases fitting TRBD1. CDR3 size: 16 residues. The germline V gene encodes CDR1 KGHSH and CDR2 LQKENI. V was pared by 4 bases and J by 5 bases, with 10 bases of the junction left unmatched. CDR3 coding DNA: TGTGCCAGCTCACAAGCCGGGACAGGGGCTGAGACTGAAGCTTTCTTT. It is translated as CASSQAGTGAETEAFF.

This clonotype was found a few times. V usage is TRBV20-1 and J usage is TRBJ2-3, with TRBD2 matching 15 bases. From germline, CDR1 is DFQATT and CDR2 SNEGSKA (reference sequence). V lost 3 bases and J lost 4; bases outside the gene matches: 11. The CDR3 has 18 residues. The CDR3 spells CSARASGLAGGPPDTQYF. The CDR3 DNA is TGCAGTGCTAGGGCCAGCGGACTAGCGGGAGGGCCCCCAGATACGCAGTATTTT.

The rearrangement uses TRBV20-1 and TRBJ1-1; TRBD1 matches at 10 bases. Germline lookup yields CDR1 DFQATT and CDR2 SNEGSKA (reference sequence). The CDR3 consists of 14 residues. Trimming cost V 5 bases and J 2 bases; bases outside gene matches: 5. CDR3 bases: TGCAGTGCTCCCCGGGACAGGGGAAACACTGAAGCTTTCTTT. It is translated as CSAPRDRGNTEAFF.

This clonotype was seen more than once but under ten times. The rearrangement joins TRBV18 to TRBJ2-4, with TRBD1 matching over 9 bases. J was trimmed by 2 bases and V by 3 bases; bases with no gene match: 8. This CDR3 is built from 17 residues. Per the germline V gene, CDR1 is KGHSH and CDR2 is LQKENI. CDR3 protein: CASSPVRDRVTKNIQYF. Here the CDR3 DNA reads TGTGCCAGCTCACCTGTCCGGGACAGGGTAACCAAAAACATTCAGTACTTC.

Remarks on this clonotype: A read error may explain this, as a much larger clone is one base away. The chain carries TRBV12-3 or TRBV12-4 and TRBJ1-1; tentative D call: TRBD1 (5 bases). This CDR3 is 13 amino acids long. The CDR3 DNA reads as TGTGCCAGCAGTATCGGGACGAACACTGAAGCTTTATTT. Amino acids: CASSIGTNTEALF.

The chain carries TRBV3-1 and TRBJ1-5, with no clear D. This CDR3 has 15 amino acids. Germline lookup yields CDR1 LGHDT and CDR2 YNNKEL (reference sequence). The V and J ends lost 4 bases and 0 bases respectively, with 10 bases between them. CDR3 sequence reads: CASSPLRYSNQPQHF. The CDR3 coding sequence is TGTGCCAGCAGCCCCCTTCGATATAGCAATCAGCCCCAGCATTTT.

The V gene is TRBV7-2, the J gene TRBJ2-2; 7 bases map to TRBD1. V lost 5 bases to trimming and J lost 4 bases; unmatched junction nucleotides: 7. The CDR3 extends over 15 amino acids. Germline assignment: CDR1 SGHTA and CDR2 FQGNSA. The CDR3 reads CASSLTRGSTGELFF. The DNA of the CDR3 is TGTGCCAGCAGCCTAACCAGGGGGAGCACCGGGGAGCTGTTTTTT.

This clonotype was detected many times. The J gene is TRBJ1-5, the V gene TRBV5-1, with 10 positions matching TRBD1. V trimming: 4 bases; J trimming: 4 bases; junction bases outside the gene matches: 5. The germline gives CDR1 SGHRS, CDR2 YFSETQ. The CDR3 spans 15 residues. As DNA, the CDR3 is TGCGCCAGCAGCCAGGGGACAGGGGTTAATCAGCCCCAGCATTTT. It yields the protein CASSQGTGVNQPQHF.

At least ten counts were recorded for this clonotype. This chain uses TRBV6-5 with TRBJ1-1, with 9 positions matching TRBD1. This CDR3 is 17 amino acids long. J lost 4 bases, V lost 0 bases, and 9 bases had no gene match. Germline V CDR1 and CDR2: MNHEY, SVGAGI. This CDR3 reads CASSYSRTGAGGTEAFF. For the CDR3, the DNA is TGTGCCAGCAGTTACTCTAGGACAGGGGCTGGGGGCACTGAAGCTTTCTTT.

This clonotype was recorded a few times. Germline is not matched at one junction end, which may reflect a read error. V and J are TRBV20-1 and TRBJ1-2; 7 bases align to TRBD1. CDR3 length equals 13 residues. CDR1 and CDR2 (germline): DFQATT, SNEGSKA (reference sequence). CDR3 sequence: CSARGQEGYGYTF. CDR3 coding DNA: TGCAGTGCGAGAGGACAGGAGGGATATGGCTACACCTTC.

This clonotype was seen many times. This sequence joins TRBV20-1 and TRBJ2-7; TRBD2 matches 10 bases. This CDR3 is built from 14 residues. The ends lost 4 bases at V and 5 bases at J; junction bases unmatched: 8. Germline lookup yields CDR1 DFQATT and CDR2 SNEGSKA (reference sequence). The CDR3 spells CSAKGGLATNEQYF. Written as DNA, the CDR3 is TGCAGTGCTAAAGGGGGACTAGCGACCAACGAGCAGTACTTC.

This clonotype was observed a handful of times. DNA for the CDR3: TGCGCCAGCGCTCGGGGAGGCATGGAGACCCAGTACTTC. It is translated as CASARGGMETQYF. The V gene is TRBV5-1, the J gene TRBJ2-5; possible D gene TRBD2, 6 bases. The CDR3 sequence is 13 residues long. V was clipped by 7 bases and J by 5 bases, with 15 bases between them. The germline V gene encodes CDR1 SGHRS and CDR2 YFSETQ. The complete variable domain, with remaining parts taken from reference TRBV5-1 and TRBJ2-5, reads KAGVTQTPRYLIKTRGQQVTLSCSPISGHRSVSWYQQTPGQGLQFLFEYFSETQRNKGNFPGRFSGRQFSNSRSEMNVSTLELGDSALYLCASARGGMETQYFGPGTRLLVL.

This clonotype was counted ten times or more. The chain joins TRBV5-1 to TRBJ2-1; D gene uncertain. This CDR3 region has 15 residues. Germline V gene sequence: CDR1 SGHRS, CDR2 YFSETQ. V lost 0 bases and J 2 bases, leaving 9 bases between the germline ends. CDR3 amino acids: CASSLDESTYNEQFF. The CDR3 DNA follows: TGCGCCAGCAGCTTGGACGAGAGTACCTACAATGAGCAGTTCTTC.

This clonotype was recorded once. CDR3 bases: TGCGCCAGCAGTAACGGGACTATGAGCACAGATACGCAGTATTTT. Its translation is CASSNGTMSTDTQYF. The chain links TRBV5-1 to TRBJ2-3; 7 bases line up with TRBD2. The CDR3 length is 15 residues. With V trimmed by 5 bases and J by 0 bases, 6 bases remained unmatched. Germline values: CDR1 SGHRS, CDR2 YFSETQ.

The genes are TRBV15 and TRBJ1-2; D may be TRBD1 (5 bases). V shed 3 bases and J shed 4 bases, with 15 bases lying between them. Germline V gives CDR1 LNHNV, CDR2 YYDKDF (reference sequence). The CDR3 is 15 residues long. The CDR3 DNA sequence: TGTGCCACCAGCAGCACCCGTGGGGGAATCTATGGCTACACCTTC. Translating it yields CATSSTRGGIYGYTF.

V is TRBV10-2 and J is TRBJ2-7, with 7 bases matching TRBD2. With V trimmed by 3 bases and J by 0 bases, 8 bases remained unmatched. Germline CDR1 and CDR2: WSHSY and SAAADI. This CDR3 comprises 16 residues. In DNA, the CDR3 is TGCGCCAGCAGTGAATCGGGTAGCGGGCCCTCCTACGAGCAGTACTTC. Its translation is CASSESGSGPSYEQYF.

This CDR3 reads CASSTDYADTQYF. In DNA form, the CDR3 reads TGCGCCAGCAGCACGGACTACGCGGATACGCAGTATTTT. J is TRBJ2-3 and V is TRBV5-1, with D tentatively TRBD2 (6 bases). Looked up from germline, CDR1 is SGHRS and CDR2 is YFSETQ. This CDR3 is built from 13 residues. Trimming cost V 4 bases and J 6 bases, with 12 bases left between them.

With regard to this clonotype: A much larger clone differs from this one at a single base, so this may be a read error. J is TRBJ2-1 and V is TRBV10-3, with 8 bases matching TRBD1. V was pared by 2 bases and J by 9 bases, with 3 bases of the junction left unmatched. The CDR3 has 13 amino acids. Germline assignment: CDR1 ENHRY and CDR2 SYGVKD. In nucleotides, the CDR3 is TGTGCCATCAGTGAGCCCGGGACAGGTGAGCAGTTCTTC. Protein product: CAISEPGTGEQFF.

This clonotype was counted at least ten times. The chain carries TRBV5-1 and TRBJ2-7; D uncertain. Trimming took off 7 bases at V and 4 bases at J, with 12 bases between the two ends. This CDR3 is built from 12 residues. Germline assignment: CDR1 SGHRS and CDR2 YFSETQ. CDR3 loop: CASSKVGYEQYF. For the CDR3, the DNA is TGCGCCAGCTCCAAGGTGGGGTACGAGCAGTACTTC.

This clonotype was picked up many times. This chain uses TRBV20-1 with TRBJ1-5; 10 bases match TRBD1. CDR3 length: 13 amino acids. The trim removed 6 bases at V and 4 bases at J, leaving 3 bases unmatched. CDR1 and CDR2 (germline): DFQATT, SNEGSKA (reference sequence). CDR3 coding DNA: TGCAGTGCCAGACAGGGGGCGAATCAGCCCCAGCATTTT. Amino acids: CSARQGANQPQHF.

Comments on this clonotype: The conserved closing phenylalanine or tryptophan is absent in this CDR3, likely reflecting a read error. The chain carries TRBV20-1 and TRBJ2-1; weak D call: TRBD2 (5 bases). CDR3 size: 12 residues. V was trimmed by 1 base and J by 5 bases, leaving 6 bases between them. Per germline, CDR1 DFQATT and CDR2 SNEGSKA (reference sequence). As DNA, the CDR3 is TGCAGTGCTAGAGTGGGAGACAATGAGCAGTTCTAC. Protein product: CSARVGDNEQFY.

The sample holds many counts of this clonotype. The chain joins TRBV11-1 to TRBJ1-4, with unresolved D. The CDR3 runs to 12 residues. V lost 1 base and J 8 bases, leaving 5 bases between the germline ends. In germline, CDR1 is SGHAT, CDR2 FQDESV (reference sequence). In nucleotides, the CDR3 is TGTGCCAGCAGCTTAGAGCGCGAAAAACTGTTTTTT. It encodes CASSLEREKLFF. The whole variable domain, remainder taken from reference TRBV11-1 and TRBJ1-4, is EAEVAQSPRYKITEKSQAVAFWCDPISGHATLYWYRQILGQGPELLVQFQDESVVDDSQLPKDRFSAERLKGVDSTLKIQPAELGDSAMYLCASSLEREKLFFGSGTQLSVL.

This clonotype was picked up a small number of times. This chain joins TRBV29-1 and TRBJ2-2, with 7 bases aligning to TRBD1. The germline CDR1 and CDR2 sequences are SQVTM and ANQGSEA. This CDR3 contains 15 residues. J was trimmed by 0 bases and V by 5 bases; bases with no gene match: 6. CDR3 in DNA: TGCAGCGTTCGGGGACAGCCTACGAACACCGGGGAGCTGTTTTTT. This gives the protein CSVRGQPTNTGELFF.

This clonotype came up a few times. This sequence joins TRBV30 and TRBJ2-3; a weak D match, TRBD1 (6 bases). Germline CDR1 GTSNPN, CDR2 SVGIG (reference sequence). V was cut by 8 bases and J by 4 bases, with 10 bases left in between. CDR3 length equals 11 residues. Written as DNA, the CDR3 is TGTGCCCTAAGACAGGCAGATACGCAGTATTTT. Its protein product is CALRQADTQYF.